These 17 T cell receptor beta chains share one sample of origin, sequenced in a study of blood T cell repertoires in COVID-19. Profiling relied on immunoSEQ multiplex PCR, and the TCRdb table lists in-frame clones only, not all of them. This table holds around 79,000 clones, approximately 83% found once. What was sequenced was peripheral blood. These receptors originate from an older woman with acute or convalescent COVID-19.

The chain combines TRBV19 with TRBJ1-1; possibly TRBD1 for D (6 bases). Looked up from germline, CDR1 is LNHDA and CDR2 is SQIVND (reference sequence). The CDR3 spans 17 residues. V lost 6 bases and J lost 5, with 25 bases in between. The CDR3 region is CASSEPLDRLKRTEAFF. CDR3 sequence (DNA): TGTGCCAGTAGCGAACCCCTGGACAGACTGAAGCGAACTGAAGCTTTCTTT. The full variable domain, its missing parts supplied by reference TRBV19 and TRBJ1-1, is DGGITQSPKYLFRKEGQNVTLSCEQNLNHDAMYWYRQDPGQGLRLIYYSQIVNDFQKGDIAEGYSVSREKKESFPLTVTSAQKNPTAFYLCASSEPLDRLKRTEAFFGQGTRLTVV.

The CDR3 sequence is CASTTGGDTQYF. The CDR3 DNA is TGCGCCAGCACCACCGGCGGAGATACGCAGTATTTT. This rearrangement joins TRBV5-1 to TRBJ2-3, with unresolved D. CDR1 is SGHRS and CDR2 is YFSETQ in the germline V gene. The CDR3 has 12 residues. Trimming removed 6 bases at V and 5 bases at J, with 10 bases between. The entire variable domain, with the rest obtained from reference TRBV5-1 and TRBJ2-3, is as follows: KAGVTQTPRYLIKTRGQQVTLSCSPISGHRSVSWYQQTPGQGLQFLFEYFSETQRNKGNFPGRFSGRQFSNSRSEMNVSTLELGDSALYLCASTTGGDTQYFGPGTRLTVL.

V and J are TRBV6-5 and TRBJ1-3, with unresolved D. V lost 5 bases, J lost 4 bases, and 6 bases lay in between. The germline gives CDR1 MNHEY, CDR2 SVGAGI. This CDR3 is built from 12 residues. The CDR3, as DNA: TGTGCCAGCAGTACGACAGGAAACACCATATATTTT. The encoded protein is CASSTTGNTIYF.

This clone was seen only a few times. This sequence joins TRBV19 and TRBJ1-2; D not certain. The CDR3 has 13 residues. Germline CDR1 LNHDA, CDR2 SQIVND (reference sequence). V lost 3 bases and J 6 bases, leaving 11 bases between the germline ends. CDR3 sequence reads: CASSIRSAHGYTF. The CDR3 bases are TGTGCCAGTAGTATTAGGAGCGCCCATGGCTACACCTTC.

The V gene is TRBV5-1, the J gene TRBJ2-5, with 9 bases aligning to TRBD1. Germline assignment: CDR1 SGHRS and CDR2 YFSETQ. The CDR3 runs 14 residues. Trimming cost V 3 bases and J 5 bases; bases outside gene matches: 5. This CDR3 reads CASSWGDRVETQYF. CDR3 nucleotides: TGCGCCAGCAGCTGGGGGGACAGGGTGGAGACCCAGTACTTC.

The CDR3: CASSQAGVSQPQHF. Written as DNA, the CDR3 is TGTGCCAGCAGCCAGGCAGGGGTGAGTCAGCCCCAGCATTTT. The chain is built from TRBV3-1 (or the pseudogene TRBV3-2) and TRBJ1-5; D is perhaps TRBD1 (6 bases). CDR1 and CDR2 from the germline V gene are LGHDT and YNNKEL (reference sequence). Trimming removed 3 bases from V and 6 bases from J, with 12 bases in between. There are 14 residues in the CDR3.

This chain joins TRBV5-6 and TRBJ1-3; D is ambiguous. The CDR3 is 15 residues long. V was pared by 2 bases and J by 0 bases, with 9 bases between. Looked up from germline, CDR1 is SGHDT and CDR2 is YYEEEE. In DNA, the CDR3 is TGTGCCAGCAGCTTTACCGACAACTCTGGAAACACCATATATTTT. This codes for CASSFTDNSGNTIYF.

The chain links TRBV6-5 to TRBJ1-5; D is ambiguous. This CDR3 comprises 15 residues. CDR1 is MNHEY and CDR2 is SVGAGI in the germline V gene. The ends were cut back, 4 bases at V and 0 bases at J, with 10 bases in the middle. The CDR3 coding sequence is TGTGCCAGCAGTTCCCACTATAATAGCAATCAGCCCCAGCATTTT. This translates into CASSSHYNSNQPQHF.

The J gene is TRBJ1-1, the V gene TRBV23-1; D remains ambiguous. TRBV23-1 is identified as an open reading frame with a role that is uncertain. Between the trimmed V and J ends, which lost 0 bases and 1 base, there was a span of 9 bases. This CDR3 contains 15 residues. CDR3 sequence (DNA): TGCGCCAGCAGTCAATCTATCCGACAGAACACTGAAGCTTTCTTT. Protein product: CASSQSIRQNTEAFF.

The chain uses TRBV5-1 and TRBJ1-2, with 7 nucleotides matching TRBD1. This CDR3 spans 14 amino acids. Germline CDR1 reads SGHRS; CDR2 reads YFSETQ. J gave up 0 bases and V 3 bases, and 2 bases lay outside the gene matches. The CDR3 here is CASSSGGSNYGYTF. DNA for the CDR3: TGCGCCAGCAGCTCAGGGGGTTCTAACTATGGCTACACCTTC.

This chain uses TRBV4-2 with TRBJ1-2; maybe TRBD1 (6 bases). The CDR3 covers 15 residues. Germline V CDR1 and CDR2: LGHNA, YNFKEQ. The V end lost 0 bases, the J end lost 5 bases, and 13 bases lay between the germline ends. CDR3 region: CASSQDLQGGYGYTF. The CDR3, as DNA: TGTGCCAGCAGCCAAGATCTACAGGGAGGGTATGGCTACACCTTC.

The chain employs TRBV6-2 or TRBV6-3 and TRBJ2-1; the D is unclear. V lost 5 bases, J lost 5 bases, and 7 bases lay in between. CDR3 size: 12 residues. Looked up from germline, CDR1 is MNHEY and CDR2 is SVGEGT. DNA for the CDR3: TGTGCCAGCAGTGAGAATGACAATGAGCAGTTCTTC. Translation gives CASSENDNEQFF.

The V and J genes are TRBV5-6 and TRBJ1-2; the match to TRBD1 covers 8 bases. This CDR3 contains 18 residues. Germline trimming cut 3 bases from V and 3 bases from J; bases unmatched to any gene: 16. Germline V CDR1 and CDR2: SGHDT, YYEEEE. The CDR3 sequence: CASSSSPTGANFYYGYTF. The CDR3 DNA follows: TGTGCCAGCAGCTCCTCCCCGACAGGGGCGAATTTCTACTATGGCTACACCTTC.

The chain recombines TRBV19 with TRBJ2-3, with D possibly matching TRBD1 (6 bases). The CDR3 has 14 amino acids. The V gene lost 9 bases and the J gene lost 2 bases, with 15 bases spanning the gap. The V gene's germline CDR1 is LNHDA and CDR2 SQIVND (reference sequence). The CDR3 spells CASGSGTFTDTQYF. As DNA, the CDR3 is TGTGCCAGCGGATCCGGGACATTCACAGATACGCAGTATTTT.

The CDR3 DNA sequence: TGTGCCAGCAGCGCTTCCCTTAGCTCCTATAATTCACCCCTCCACTTT. Its protein product is CASSASLSSYNSPLHF. This chain connects TRBV9 to TRBJ1-6; D is unclear. CDR3 size: 16 residues. Germline values: CDR1 SGDLS, CDR2 YYNGEE. V was shortened by 3 bases and J by 0 bases, with 10 bases between the two germline ends.

The chain employs TRBV2 and TRBJ2-4, with a weak D call TRBD2 (5 bases). Germline loops: CDR1 SNHLY, CDR2 FYNNEI. This CDR3 has 12 residues. With 7 bases removed from V and 8 bases from J, the gap between germline ends came to 12 bases. The CDR3 sequence: CASTAPRDIQYF. DNA of the CDR3: TGTGCCAGCACGGCACCGAGGGACATTCAGTACTTC.

This chain links TRBV12-3 or TRBV12-4 with TRBJ1-2; 8 nucleotides agree with TRBD1. Unmatched junction bases numbered 7, after V lost 5 bases and J lost 8 bases. The CDR3 runs 13 residues. The CDR3 is CASSLDRGRGYTF. The CDR3 region has the DNA TGTGCCAGCAGTCTAGACAGGGGTAGAGGCTACACCTTC.